Sequencing of this T cell receptor beta chain was carried out in a study of T-cell reconstitution after alpha-beta-depleted transplantation in children (dated by TCRdb to about 2016). With regard to the full study: The study quantitatively tracked T-cell immune reconstitution after TCRalphabeta/CD19-depleted allogeneic hematopoietic cell transplantation in children using TCR repertoire profiling.

The treatment or condition label here, explained by the study, means: allogeneic hematopoietic cell transplantation with graft depleted of TCRalphabeta T cells and CD19 B cells. Transplant recipients were children who received TCRalphabeta/CD19-depleted allogeneic hematopoietic cell grafts. Library method: PCR. TCRdb lists the instrument as Illumina HiSeq 2500. TCR libraries were prepared with molecular barcoding, using unique molecular identifiers to normalize TCRbeta repertoire quantification. TCRdb reanalyzed the raw reads on its own, using fastp at Q25 for trimming and MiXCR for clone calling, and kept in-frame beta chains. Merged by CDR3 protein, the rows form single entries marked with the most common genes and DNA. This sample has hundreds of thousands of distinct CDR3 sequences in its table, and less than 15% of those were observed once. The top ten hold around 0.79% of the sample. Cut back by 4 bases and 4 bases, the V and J ends lie 16 bases apart. CDR1 and CDR2, per the germline V gene (reference sequence), are DFQATT and SNEGSKA. The CDR3 measures 15 amino acids from cysteine to phenylalanine. Only the CDR3 part of the read is kept: 45 bases, read in frame from the first base.

Paper-wide results and their limitations: The apparently early alphabetaT-cell count recovery about two months after transplant was reportedly dependent on only several hundred rapidly expanded clones derived from non-depleted graft cells. Over the following months the frequencies of hyperexpanded clones went down, and after one year T-cell counts and TCRbeta diversity were mostly credited to newly produced T cells. In some patients, high TCRbeta diversity at day 60 was attributed to recipient T cells and intrathymic progenitors that had survived conditioning.

This clonotype was detected only a few times. Its antigen remains unidentified. Base qualities were left out, and no much larger clone turns up one base away. The sample in question was PBMCs, obtained before TCRalphabeta/CD19-depleted stem cell transplant. The chain was built from TRBV20-1 and TRBJ1-4; perhaps TRBD1 is the D gene, with 6 bases matching. The sequence came from a girl aged 2 to 10 with congenital amegakaryocytic thrombocytopenia, due to receive a stem cell transplant. This receptor carries the CDR3 CSANKGGFLNEKLFF. The DNA sequence is given as TGCAGTGCTAATAAGGGGGGATTTCTTAATGAAAAACTGTTTTTT.